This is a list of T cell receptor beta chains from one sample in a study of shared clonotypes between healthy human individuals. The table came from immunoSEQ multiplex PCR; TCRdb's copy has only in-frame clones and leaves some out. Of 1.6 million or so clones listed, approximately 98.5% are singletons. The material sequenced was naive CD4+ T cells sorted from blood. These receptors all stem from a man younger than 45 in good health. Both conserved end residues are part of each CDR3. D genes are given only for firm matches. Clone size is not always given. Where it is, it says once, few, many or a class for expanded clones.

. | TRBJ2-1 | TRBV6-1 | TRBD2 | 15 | TGTGCCAGCAGTGCCCGGGAGGGCTCCTACAATGAGCAGTTCTTC | CASSAREGSYNEQFF
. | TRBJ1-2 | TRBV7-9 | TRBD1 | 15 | TGTGCCAGCAGCTTTGGACAGGGGGCTAACTATGGCTACACCTTC | CASSFGQGANYGYTF
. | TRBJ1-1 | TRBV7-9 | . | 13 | TGTGCCAGCAGCCGCGGCCTGAACACTGAAGCTTTCTTT | CASSRGLNTEAFF
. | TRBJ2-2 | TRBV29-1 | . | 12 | TGCAGCGCAGGTCCCTTGGGCGGGGAGCTGTTTTTT | CSAGPLGGELFF
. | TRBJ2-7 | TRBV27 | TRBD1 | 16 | TGTGCCAGCAGTCCACGTTTTGGACAGGGACTCAACGAGCAGTACTTC | CASSPRFGQGLNEQYF
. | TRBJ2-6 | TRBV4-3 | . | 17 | TGCGCCAGCAGCCAAACCCACACCGGACGGTTGGCCAACGTCCTGACTTTC | CASSQTHTGRLANVLTF
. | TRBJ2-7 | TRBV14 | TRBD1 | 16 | TGTGCCAGCAGCCCGGGACAGGGGGCGAAAACTTACGAGCAGTACTTC | CASSPGQGAKTYEQYF
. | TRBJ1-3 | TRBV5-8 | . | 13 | TGTGCCAGCAGCTTGGACAGCCGAAACACCATATATTTT | CASSLDSRNTIYF
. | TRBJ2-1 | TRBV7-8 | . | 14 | TGTGCCAGCAGCTTAGGAGGAAGAGTTAATGAGCAGTTCTTC | CASSLGGRVNEQFF
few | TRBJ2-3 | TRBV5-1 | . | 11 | TGCGCCAGCAGCTTGTCGGATACGCAGTATTTT | CASSLSDTQYF
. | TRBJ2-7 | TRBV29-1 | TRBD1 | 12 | TGCAGCGCCCGGGACAGGTACTACGAGCAGTACTTC | CSARDRYYEQYF
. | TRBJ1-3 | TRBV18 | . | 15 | TGTGCCAGCTCACCCCGAGTGGAAGCTGGAAACACCATATATTTT | CASSPRVEAGNTIYF
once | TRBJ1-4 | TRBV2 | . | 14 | TGTGCCAGCCTCCTGTTGGCAACTAATGAAAAACTGTTTTTT | CASLLLATNEKLFF
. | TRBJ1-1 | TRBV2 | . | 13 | TGTGCCAGCAACGAGGACAGGAACACTGAAGCTTTCTTT | CASNEDRNTEAFF
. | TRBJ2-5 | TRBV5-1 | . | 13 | TGCGCCAGCAGCTTAGGAAGCCAAGAGACCCAGTACTTC | CASSLGSQETQYF
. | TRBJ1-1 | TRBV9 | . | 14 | TGTGCCAGCAGCCCGAGGGGGACGGGGACTGAAGCTTTCTTT | CASSPRGTGTEAFF
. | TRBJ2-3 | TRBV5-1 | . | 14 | TGCGCCAGCAGCTCCTCACAGATAACAGATACGCAGTATTTT | CASSSSQITDTQYF
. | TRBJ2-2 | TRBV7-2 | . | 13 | TGTGCCAGCAGGTCTAACAGGGCCGGGGAGCTGTTTTTT | CASRSNRAGELFF
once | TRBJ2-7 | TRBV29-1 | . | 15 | TGCAGCGTTCGCTTCTGGGAGGAAAGCTCCTACGAGCAGTACTTC | CSVRFWEESSYEQYF
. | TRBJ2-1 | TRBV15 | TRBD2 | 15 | TGTGCCACCAGTGTAGGGCTAGCGGAGTTCAATGAGCAGTTCTTC | CATSVGLAEFNEQFF
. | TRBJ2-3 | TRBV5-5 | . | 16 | TGTGCCAGCAGCTTCACGGGGCGAGGCACCACAGATACGCAGTATTTT | CASSFTGRGTTDTQYF
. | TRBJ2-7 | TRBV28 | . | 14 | TGTGCCAGCAGGAGCGCCGGACCAATTTACGAGCAGTACTTC | CASRSAGPIYEQYF
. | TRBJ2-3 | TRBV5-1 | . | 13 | TGCGCCAGCAATCTCGGGATCCCAGATACGCAGTATTTT | CASNLGIPDTQYF
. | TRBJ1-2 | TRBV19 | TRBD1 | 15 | TGTGCCAGTATGAACAACAGGGGTAGTGGCTATGGCTACACCTTC | CASMNNRGSGYGYTF
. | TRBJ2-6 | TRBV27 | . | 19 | TGTGCCAGCAGTTCCGGTCAGGGGCGGGGCTCCTCTGGGGCCAACGTCCTGACTTTC | CASSSGQGRGSSGANVLTF
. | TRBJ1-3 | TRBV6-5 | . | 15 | TGTGCCAGCAGTTACTCAGCGGCCTCTGGAAACACCATATATTTT | CASSYSAASGNTIYF
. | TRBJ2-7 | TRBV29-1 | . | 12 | TGCAGCGTAAAACCGAATTTGTACGAGCAGTACTTC | CSVKPNLYEQYF
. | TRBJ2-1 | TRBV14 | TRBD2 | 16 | TGTGCCAGCAGCCAGAGGGGACTAGCGGGGCGAAATGAGCAGTTCTTC | CASSQRGLAGRNEQFF
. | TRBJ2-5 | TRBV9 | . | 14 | TGTGCCAGCAGCGTAGGGGTAAGACAAGAGACCCAGTACTTC | CASSVGVRQETQYF
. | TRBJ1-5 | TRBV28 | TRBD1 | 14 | TGTGCCAGCAGAACAGGGGGTGCTGGGCAGCCCCAGCATTTT | CASRTGGAGQPQHF
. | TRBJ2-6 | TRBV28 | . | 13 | TGTGCCAGCAACCGAAGACGGGCCAACGTCCTGACTTTC | CASNRRRANVLTF
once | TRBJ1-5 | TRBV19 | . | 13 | TGTGCCAGTAGTATGCAGGGCGGGCAGCCCCAGCATTTT | CASSMQGGQPQHF
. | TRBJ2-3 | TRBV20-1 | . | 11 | TGCAGTAGTATTTGGGGGAATACGCAGTATTTT | CSSIWGNTQYF
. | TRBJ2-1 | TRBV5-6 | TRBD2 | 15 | TGTGCCAGCAGCCCGGGACTAGCGGCGCCCCATGAGCAGTTCTTC | CASSPGLAAPHEQFF
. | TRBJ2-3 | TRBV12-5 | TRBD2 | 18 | TGTGCTAGTGGTTTGGGGCCAGGTAGCGGGAAGGGCACAGATACGCAGTATTTT | CASGLGPGSGKGTDTQYF
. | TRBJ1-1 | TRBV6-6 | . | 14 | TGTGCCAGCAGTTACCGAGGCGCTCATACTGAAGCTTTCTTT | CASSYRGAHTEAFF
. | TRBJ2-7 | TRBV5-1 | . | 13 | TGCGCCAGCAGTTCAGGGACACCCCACGAGCAGTACTTC | CASSSGTPHEQYF
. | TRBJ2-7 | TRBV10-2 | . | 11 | TGCGCCAGCGAGGATTCCTACGAGCAGTACTTC | CASEDSYEQYF
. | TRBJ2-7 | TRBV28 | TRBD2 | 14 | TGTGCCAGCGCTAATAGCGGGAGTTCCTACGAGCAGTACTTC | CASANSGSSYEQYF
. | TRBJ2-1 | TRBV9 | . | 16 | TGTGCCAGCAGCGTAGATGACGCTAGCTCCTACAATGAGCAGTTCTTC | CASSVDDASSYNEQFF
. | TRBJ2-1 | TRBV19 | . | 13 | TGTGCCAGTAAAGGCAGGGGTTCGGGTGAGCAGTTCTTC | CASKGRGSGEQFF
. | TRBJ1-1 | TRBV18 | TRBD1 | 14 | TGTGCCAGCTCACCCTTAGAAGGGACAGCTGAAGCTTTCTTT | CASSPLEGTAEAFF
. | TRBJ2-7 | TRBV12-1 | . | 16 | TGTGCCAGCAGCTCCCCTTTCTTCGGGGTTTTCCACGAGCAGTACTTC | CASSSPFFGVFHEQYF
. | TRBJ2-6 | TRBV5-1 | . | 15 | TGCGCCAGCAGCTTGGCCCGCCCCGGGGCCAACGTCCTGACTTTC | CASSLARPGANVLTF
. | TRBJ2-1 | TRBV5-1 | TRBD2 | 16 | TGCGCCAGCAGCATACTAGCGGGAGGGGCTATGGATGAGCAGTTCTTC | CASSILAGGAMDEQFF
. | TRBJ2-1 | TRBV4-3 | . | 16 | TGCGCCAGCAGCCAAGGTGGCCTTCCCTCCTACAATGAGCAGTTCTTC | CASSQGGLPSYNEQFF
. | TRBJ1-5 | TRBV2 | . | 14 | TGTGCCAGCGGGGACACCGGTGTCAATCAGCCCCAGCATTTT | CASGDTGVNQPQHF
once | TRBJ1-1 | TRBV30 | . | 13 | TGTGCCTGGAGGTCACAGGGATTTTCTGAAGCTTTCTTT | CAWRSQGFSEAFF